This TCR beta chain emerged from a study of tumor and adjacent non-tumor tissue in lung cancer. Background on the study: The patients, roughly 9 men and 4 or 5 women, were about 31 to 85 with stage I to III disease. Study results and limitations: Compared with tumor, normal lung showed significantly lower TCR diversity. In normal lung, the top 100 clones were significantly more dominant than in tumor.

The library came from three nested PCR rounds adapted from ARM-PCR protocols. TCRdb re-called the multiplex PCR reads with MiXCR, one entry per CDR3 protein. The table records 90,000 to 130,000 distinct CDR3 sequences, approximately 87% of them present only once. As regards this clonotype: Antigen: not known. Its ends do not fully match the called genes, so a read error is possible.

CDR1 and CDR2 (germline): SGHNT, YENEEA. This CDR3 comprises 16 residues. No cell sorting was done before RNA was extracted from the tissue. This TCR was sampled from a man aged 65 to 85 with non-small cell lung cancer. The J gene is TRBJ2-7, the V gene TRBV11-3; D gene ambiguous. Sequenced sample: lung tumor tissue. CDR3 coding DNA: TGTGCCAGCAGTTTAGATGTCCGGATTCCCTCCTACGAGCAGTACTTC. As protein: CASSLDVRIPSYEQYF.